This paragraph reports one T cell receptor (beta chain). Its target is not known. The sample is drawn from a study of T cell responses to AZD1222 COVID-19 vaccine. Looking at the study overall: Second doses at about 4 or about 12 weeks were pooled. The study, taken as a whole, reports: Across the whole spike, CD4 TCRs peaked at regions 160-218 and 743-854.

The repertoire was sequenced with immunoSEQ multiplex PCR; TCRdb's copy has only in-frame clones and lacks some. This table has under 200,000 clones, around 92% appearing once. V lost 7 bases, J lost 0 bases, and 11 bases stayed unmatched. CDR3 length: 17 residues. Germline values: CDR1 SQVTM, CDR2 ANQGSEA. This receptor was identified in an adult in good health. This chain links TRBV29-1 with TRBJ2-1, with 11 bases identical to TRBD2. The material was peripheral blood, obtained on day 0 of AZD1222 vaccination. CDR3 DNA: TGCAGCGCTTCGACTAGCGGGGTATCGAGCTCCTACAATGAGCAGTTCTTC. Amino acids: CSASTSGVSSSYNEQFF.